The 17 T cell receptor beta chains below all came from one sample that was sequenced in a study of blood T cell repertoires in COVID-19. Method: immunoSEQ multiplex PCR; TCRdb's copy keeps in-frame clones and lacks some. The sample includes roughly 250,000 clones, roughly four fifths of them seen just once. The sample was PBMCs or T cells enriched from blood (not recorded which). All receptors come from a woman aged 40 to 55 who had been exposed to COVID-19.

The CDR3 loop is CASSLGTSGKRDTQYF. CDR3 nucleotides: TGCGCCAGCAGCTTGGGGACTAGCGGAAAACGAGATACGCAGTATTTT. The chain links TRBV5-1 to TRBJ2-3; 10 bases line up with TRBD2. The CDR3 has 16 amino acids. Germline lookup yields CDR1 SGHRS and CDR2 YFSETQ. V was pared by 0 bases and J by 5 bases, with 6 bases of the junction left unmatched.

The gene calls are TRBV6-5 and TRBJ1-5; D gene unclear. Germline V lookup: CDR1 MNHEY, CDR2 SVGAGI. V was trimmed by 7 bases and J by 7 bases, leaving 14 bases between them. This CDR3 is 13 amino acids long. This CDR3 reads CASNHGEVQPQHF. CDR3 in DNA: TGTGCCAGCAACCACGGGGAGGTCCAGCCCCAGCATTTT.

The rearrangement joins TRBV9 to TRBJ1-1; no clear D. The CDR3 spans 14 residues. CDR1 is SGDLS and CDR2 is YYNGEE in the germline V gene. Trimming left V 0 bases short and J 2 bases short, with 8 bases between. CDR3 bases: TGTGCCAGCAGCGTAGCTCCGGGAAACACTGAAGCTTTCTTT. This sequence encodes CASSVAPGNTEAFF.

This chain uses TRBV7-2 with TRBJ1-6, with no clear D. CDR3 size: 14 residues. V gave up 5 bases and J gave up 10 bases, with 15 bases separating them. CDR1 is SGHTA and CDR2 is FQGNSA in the germline V gene. The CDR3 nucleotides read TGTGCCAGCAGCCGTCGTCTCCCGGGGTCACCCCTCCACTTT. It codes for CASSRRLPGSPLHF. Full variable domain (missing parts from reference TRBV7-2 and TRBJ1-6): GAGVSQSPSNKVTEKGKDVELRCDPISGHTALYWYRQSLGQGLEFLIYFQGNSAPDKSGLPSDRFSAERTGGSVSTLTIQRTQQEDSAVYLCASSRRLPGSPLHFGNGTRLTVT.

The chain couples TRBV7-9 to TRBJ2-1; D may be TRBD2 (6 bases). Germline V lookup: CDR1 SEHNR, CDR2 FQNEAQ (reference sequence). The CDR3 spans 14 residues. Trimming took 5 bases from V and 7 from J, leaving 15 bases between them. CDR3 loop: CASSPVGGGNEQFF. The CDR3 nucleotides are TGTGCCAGCAGCCCCGTGGGGGGTGGGAATGAGCAGTTCTTC.

The chain recombines TRBV9 with TRBJ2-3; possibly TRBD2 for D (5 bases). Trimming removed 1 base at V and 6 bases at J, with 9 bases between. The germline gives CDR1 SGDLS, CDR2 YYNGEE. The CDR3 extends over 13 amino acids. The CDR3 DNA sequence: TGTGCCAGCAGCGTACAGTGGGAGGATACGCAGTATTTT. Translation: CASSVQWEDTQYF.

The rearrangement joins TRBV3-1 (or the pseudogene TRBV3-2) to TRBJ1-4, with a weak D call TRBD1 (5 bases). V was pared by 3 bases and J by 5 bases, with 16 bases between. Germline CDR1 reads LGHDT; CDR2 reads YNNKEL (reference sequence). The CDR3 has 16 amino acids. This chain's CDR3 is CASSHRRAGINEKLFF. As DNA, the CDR3 is TGTGCCAGCAGCCACCGAAGGGCAGGGATCAATGAAAAACTGTTTTTT.

V and J are TRBV4-2 and TRBJ2-2, with 13 bases lining up with TRBD2. Germline lookup yields CDR1 LGHNA and CDR2 YNFKEQ. This CDR3 contains 17 residues. Losses at the gene ends were 1 base for V and 2 bases for J; bases not matched to a gene: 1. CDR3 sequence reads: CASSQGLAGGNTGELFF. The CDR3 DNA is TGTGCCAGCAGCCAAGGACTAGCGGGGGGAAACACCGGGGAGCTGTTTTTT.

V usage is TRBV7-9 and J usage is TRBJ2-3, with D uncertain. Germline CDR1 is SEHNR and CDR2 is FQNEAQ (reference sequence). V was clipped by 1 base and J by 4 bases, with 6 bases between them. There are 13 residues in the CDR3. CDR3 region: CASSLGLPDTQYF. The CDR3 DNA reads TGTGCCAGCAGCTTAGGGCTGCCAGATACGCAGTATTTT.

The chain employs TRBV6-5 and TRBJ2-7; D gene ambiguous. Germline V gene sequence: CDR1 MNHEY, CDR2 SVGAGI. The CDR3 is made up of 12 amino acids. Trimming took off 4 bases at V and 9 bases at J, with 13 bases between the two ends. DNA for the CDR3: TGTGCCAGCAGTTCGGAGCGTATCGTGCAGTACTTC. Its protein is CASSSERIVQYF.

J is TRBJ2-5 and V is TRBV21-1; the DNA was not compared with TRBD1, the D call given in the table. TRBV21-1 is a listed pseudogene. This CDR3 spans 11 amino acids. The CDR3 here is CASGLQETQYF. The CDR3 DNA reads TGTGCCAGCGGCCTTCAAGAGACCCAGTACTTC.

V gene TRBV7-3 combines with J gene TRBJ2-1, with D maybe TRBD2 (5 bases). CDR3 size: 12 residues. The germline V gene encodes CDR1 SGHTA and CDR2 FQGTGA. Trimming stripped 5 bases from V and 4 bases from J, with 6 bases between. The CDR3 DNA sequence: TGTGCCAGCAGCCCGGGGTACAATGAGCAGTTCTTC. Encoded protein: CASSPGYNEQFF.

CDR3 protein: CASSVKGTGAYEQYF. The CDR3 bases are TGCGCCAGCAGCGTAAAAGGGACAGGTGCCTACGAGCAGTACTTC. The genes are TRBV5-1 and TRBJ2-7; TRBD1 aligns across 8 bases. CDR3 length: 15 residues. Germline V gene sequence: CDR1 SGHRS, CDR2 YFSETQ. V dropped 4 bases and J dropped 2; count of bases not matched to a gene: 8.

This clone was observed a single time. The chain combines TRBV5-4 with TRBJ1-1; D remains unclear. The V end was cut by 0 bases, the J end by 1 base, with 7 bases between. Germline lookup yields CDR1 SGHNT and CDR2 YYREEE (reference sequence). The CDR3 spans 14 residues. Written as DNA, the CDR3 is TGTGCCAGCAGCTTGGAACAGAGGAACACTGAAGCTTTCTTT. Translated, it gives CASSLEQRNTEAFF.

This chain joins TRBV5-8 and TRBJ1-2, with 10 bases that match TRBD1. The ends lost 5 bases at V and 0 bases at J; junction bases unmatched: 4. The CDR3 contains 15 residues. In germline, CDR1 is SGHTS, CDR2 YDEGEE. The chain's CDR3 is CASRRTGGTNYGYTF. CDR3 sequence (DNA): TGTGCCAGCAGGAGGACAGGGGGAACTAACTATGGCTACACCTTC.

In this sample, this clone turned up once. This chain joins TRBV7-2 and TRBJ2-7; weak D call: TRBD2 (6 bases). Germline V CDR1 and CDR2: SGHTA, FQGNSA. Trimming stripped 4 bases from V and 2 bases from J, with 15 bases between. The CDR3 runs to 15 residues. The CDR3: CASSYLAVPTYEQYF. The CDR3 coding sequence is TGTGCCAGCAGCTATTTAGCGGTTCCGACCTACGAGCAGTACTTC.

The V call is TRBV19, the J call TRBJ2-1; 8 bases agree with TRBD1. CDR1 is LNHDA and CDR2 is SQIVND in the germline V gene (reference sequence). The trim removed 7 bases at V and 4 bases at J, leaving 6 bases unmatched. This CDR3 region has 14 residues. The CDR3 nucleotides read TGTGCCAGTAAACCGGGACAGGCATACAATGAGCAGTTCTTC. It specifies CASKPGQAYNEQFF.